In this sample, the clone carrying this TCR beta chain turned up a few times. V gave up 5 bases and J gave up 8 bases, with 15 bases separating them. Germline CDR1 is SGHNT and CDR2 is YENEEA. This CDR3 is 13 amino acids long. These data are taken from a study of cytotoxic CD8 clonotypes in ibrutinib-treated CLL. The data were produced by immunoSEQ multiplex PCR, yet TCRdb's version contains in-frame clones alone and is incomplete. In the table there are about 140,000 clones, 80% of which are singletons. Here the sequenced sample was PBMCs, taken after 36 months of ibrutinib treatment. The sequence was collected from a human donor with chronic lymphocytic leukemia. V gene TRBV11-3 combines with J gene TRBJ1-2, with D hard to call. The CDR3: CASSTRWMRGYTF. CDR3 DNA: TGTGCCAGCAGCACCCGCTGGATGCGGGGCTACACCTTC.